This T cell receptor beta chain derives from a study of blood T cell repertoires in COVID-19. Turning to the study itself: From T cells, B-cell-depleted T cells, or PBMCs came the material, which was cDNA or gDNA.

Between the trimmed V and J ends, which lost 0 bases and 0 bases, there was a span of 12 bases. Germline V gene lookup returns CDR1 MNHEY and CDR2 SVGEGT. There are 16 residues in the CDR3. Generated by immunoSEQ multiplex PCR, the TCRdb table keeps only in-frame clones and is missing some. Of 250,000 to 350,000 clones listed, approximately 84% are singletons. V usage is TRBV6-2 or TRBV6-3 and J usage is TRBJ2-7; D call uncertain. The sequencing input was peripheral blood. The origin of this receptor is a human donor with COVID-19, enrolled during active disease. The donor label of this sample is uncertain. The CDR3: CASSYSRHQSSYEQYF. The CDR3 nucleotides read TGTGCCAGCAGTTACTCCAGACACCAAAGCTCCTACGAGCAGTACTTC.